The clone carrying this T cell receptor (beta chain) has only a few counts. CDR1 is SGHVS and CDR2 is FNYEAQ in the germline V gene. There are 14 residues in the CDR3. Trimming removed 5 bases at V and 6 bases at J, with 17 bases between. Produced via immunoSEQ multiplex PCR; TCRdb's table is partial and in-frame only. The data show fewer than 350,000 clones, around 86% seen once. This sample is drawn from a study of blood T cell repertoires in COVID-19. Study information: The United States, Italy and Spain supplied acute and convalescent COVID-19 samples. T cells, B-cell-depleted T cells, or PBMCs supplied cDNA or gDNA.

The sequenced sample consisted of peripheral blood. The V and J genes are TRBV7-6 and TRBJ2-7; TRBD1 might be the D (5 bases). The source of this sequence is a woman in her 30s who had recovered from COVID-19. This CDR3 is CASSVSRDRGEQYF. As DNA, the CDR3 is TGTGCCAGCAGCGTCTCTAGAGATAGGGGCGAGCAGTACTTC.